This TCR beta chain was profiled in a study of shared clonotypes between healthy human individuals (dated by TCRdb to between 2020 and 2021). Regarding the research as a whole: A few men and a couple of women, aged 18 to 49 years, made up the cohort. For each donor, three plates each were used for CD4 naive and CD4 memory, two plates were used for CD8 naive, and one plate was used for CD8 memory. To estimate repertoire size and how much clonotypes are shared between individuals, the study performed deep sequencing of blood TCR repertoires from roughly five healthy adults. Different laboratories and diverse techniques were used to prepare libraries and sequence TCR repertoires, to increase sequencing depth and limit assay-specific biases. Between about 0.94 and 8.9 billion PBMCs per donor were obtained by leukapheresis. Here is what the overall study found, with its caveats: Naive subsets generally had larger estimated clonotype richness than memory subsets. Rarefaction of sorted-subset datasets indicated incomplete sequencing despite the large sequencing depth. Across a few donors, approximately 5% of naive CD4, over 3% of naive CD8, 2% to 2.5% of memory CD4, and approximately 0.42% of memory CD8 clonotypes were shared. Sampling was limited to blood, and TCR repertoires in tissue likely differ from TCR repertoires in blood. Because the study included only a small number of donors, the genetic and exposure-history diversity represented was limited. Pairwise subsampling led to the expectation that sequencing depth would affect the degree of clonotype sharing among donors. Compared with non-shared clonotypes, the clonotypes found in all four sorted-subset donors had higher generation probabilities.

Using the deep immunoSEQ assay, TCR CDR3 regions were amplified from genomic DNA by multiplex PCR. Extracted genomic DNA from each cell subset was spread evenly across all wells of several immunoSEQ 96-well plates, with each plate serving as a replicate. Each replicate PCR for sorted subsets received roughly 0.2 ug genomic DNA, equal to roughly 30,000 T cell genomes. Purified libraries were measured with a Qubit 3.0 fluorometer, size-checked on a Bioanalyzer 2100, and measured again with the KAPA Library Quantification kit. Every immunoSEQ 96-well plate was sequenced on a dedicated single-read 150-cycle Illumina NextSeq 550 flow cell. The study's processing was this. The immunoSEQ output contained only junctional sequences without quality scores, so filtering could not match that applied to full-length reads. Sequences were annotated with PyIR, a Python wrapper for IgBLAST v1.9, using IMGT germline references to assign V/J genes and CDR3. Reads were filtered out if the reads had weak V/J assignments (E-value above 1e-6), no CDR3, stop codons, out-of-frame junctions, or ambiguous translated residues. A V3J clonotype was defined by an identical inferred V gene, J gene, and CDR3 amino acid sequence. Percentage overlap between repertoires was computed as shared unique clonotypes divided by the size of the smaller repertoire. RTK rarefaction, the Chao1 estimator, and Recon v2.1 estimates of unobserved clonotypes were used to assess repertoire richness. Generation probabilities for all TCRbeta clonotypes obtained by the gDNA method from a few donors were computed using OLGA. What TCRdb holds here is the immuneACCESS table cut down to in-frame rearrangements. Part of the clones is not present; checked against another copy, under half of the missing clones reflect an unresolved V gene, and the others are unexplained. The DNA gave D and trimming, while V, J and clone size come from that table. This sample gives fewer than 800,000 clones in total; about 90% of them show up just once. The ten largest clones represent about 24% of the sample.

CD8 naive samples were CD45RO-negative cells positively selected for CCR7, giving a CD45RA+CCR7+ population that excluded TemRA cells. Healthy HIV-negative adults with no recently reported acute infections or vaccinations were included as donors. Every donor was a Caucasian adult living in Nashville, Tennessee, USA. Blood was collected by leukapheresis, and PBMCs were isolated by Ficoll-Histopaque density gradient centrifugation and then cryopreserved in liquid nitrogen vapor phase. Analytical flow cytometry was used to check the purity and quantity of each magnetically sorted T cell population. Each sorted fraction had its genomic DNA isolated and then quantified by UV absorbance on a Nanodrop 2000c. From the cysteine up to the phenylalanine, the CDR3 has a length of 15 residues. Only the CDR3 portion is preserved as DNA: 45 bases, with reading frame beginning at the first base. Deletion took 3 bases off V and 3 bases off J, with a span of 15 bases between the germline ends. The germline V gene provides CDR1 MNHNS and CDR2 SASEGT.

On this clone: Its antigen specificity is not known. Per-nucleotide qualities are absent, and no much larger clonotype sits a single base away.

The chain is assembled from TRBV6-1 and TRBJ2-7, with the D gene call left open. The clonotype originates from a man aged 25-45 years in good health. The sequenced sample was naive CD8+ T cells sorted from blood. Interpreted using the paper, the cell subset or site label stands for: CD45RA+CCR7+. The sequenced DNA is TGTGCCAGCAGTGAGGAAGGCCAGCGCTACTACGAGCAGTACTTC. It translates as CASSEEGQRYYEQYF.